The clone carrying this TCR beta chain occurred a few times. This sample stems from a study of control samples from healthy donors and cancer patients. Measured with immunoSEQ multiplex PCR; TCRdb has only the in-frame clones, and not every one. The sample comprises about 30,000 clones, roughly 89% of which are singletons, and 9.5% to 15% rests with the top ten. CDR1 MNHEY and CDR2 SVGAGI come from the germline V gene. The CDR3 runs to 15 residues. V shed 6 bases and J shed 0 bases, with 11 bases lying between them. This chain connects TRBV6-5 to TRBJ2-2; D is unclear. The sequencing input was PBMCs. The sequence was obtained from a middle-aged man with lung cancer. The CDR3 coding sequence is TGTGCCAGCAGACCCAGTTCGACGAACACCGGGGAGCTGTTTTTT. Translation gives CASRPSSTNTGELFF.